The source of this T cell receptor beta chain is a study of blood T cell repertoires in COVID-19. On the study more broadly: T cells, B-cell-depleted T cells, or PBMCs supplied cDNA or gDNA.

V was cut by 6 bases and J by 6 bases, with 12 bases left in between. From germline, CDR1 is SQVTM and CDR2 ANQGSEA. The CDR3 loop spans 11 amino acids. Profiled with immunoSEQ multiplex PCR; TCRdb holds only in-frame clones, not every one. The top ten clones hold 12% of a sample with around 130,000 clones, under 85% of them seen once. Source material: peripheral blood. The clonotype originates from a woman in her sixties with acute or convalescent COVID-19. The chain uses TRBV29-1 and TRBJ2-7; weak D call: TRBD2 (6 bases). The DNA for the CDR3 is TGCAGCGTCCGTCCCGGGAGCGAGCAGTACTTC. Translation: CSVRPGSEQYF.